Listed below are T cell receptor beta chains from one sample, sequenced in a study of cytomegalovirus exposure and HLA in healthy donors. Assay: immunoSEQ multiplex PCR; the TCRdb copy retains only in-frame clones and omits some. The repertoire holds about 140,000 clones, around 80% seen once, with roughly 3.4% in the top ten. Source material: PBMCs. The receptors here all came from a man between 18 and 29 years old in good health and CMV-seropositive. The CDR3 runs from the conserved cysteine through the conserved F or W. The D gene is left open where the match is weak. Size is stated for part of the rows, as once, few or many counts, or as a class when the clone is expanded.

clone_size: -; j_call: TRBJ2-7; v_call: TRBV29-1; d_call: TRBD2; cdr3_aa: CSVGAGGAYEQYF; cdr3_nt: TGCAGCGTTGGGGCGGGAGGAGCCTACGAGCAGTACTTC
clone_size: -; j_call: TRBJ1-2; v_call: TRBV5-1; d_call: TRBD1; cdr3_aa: CASSFQTGTSGYTF; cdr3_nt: TGCGCCAGCAGCTTCCAGACAGGGACGAGTGGCTACACCTTC
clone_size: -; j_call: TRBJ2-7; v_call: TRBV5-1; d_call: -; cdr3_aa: CASSLSVSYTGEQYF; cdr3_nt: TGCGCCAGCAGCTTATCAGTGTCGTATACGGGGGAGCAGTACTTC
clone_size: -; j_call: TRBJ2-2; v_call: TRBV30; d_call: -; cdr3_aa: CAWSLIRTGELFF; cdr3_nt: TGTGCCTGGAGTCTTATTAGAACCGGGGAGCTGTTTTTT
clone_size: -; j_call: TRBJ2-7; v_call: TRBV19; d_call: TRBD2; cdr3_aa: CASSHSGGSYEQYF; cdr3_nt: TGTGCCAGTAGTCATAGCGGGGGCTCCTACGAGCAGTACTTC
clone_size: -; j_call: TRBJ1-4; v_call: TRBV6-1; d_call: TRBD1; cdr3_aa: CASSERTGGGKLFF; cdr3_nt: TGTGCCAGCAGTGAGAGGACAGGGGGGGGAAAACTGTTTTTT
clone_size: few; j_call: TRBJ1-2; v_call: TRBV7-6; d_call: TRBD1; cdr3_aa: CASSSYRDRGYGYTF; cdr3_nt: TGTGCCAGCAGCTCTTACCGGGACAGGGGCTATGGCTACACCTTC
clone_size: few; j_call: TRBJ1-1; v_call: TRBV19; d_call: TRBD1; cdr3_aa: CASSSGDRGTEAFF; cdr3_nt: TGTGCCAGTAGTTCTGGGGACAGGGGGACTGAAGCTTTCTTT
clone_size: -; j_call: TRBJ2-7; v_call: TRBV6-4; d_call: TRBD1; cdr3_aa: CASSERDRGLEPKTYEQYF; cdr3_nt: TGTGCCAGCAGTGAGAGGGACAGGGGGCTCGAGCCCAAGACCTACGAGCAGTACTTC
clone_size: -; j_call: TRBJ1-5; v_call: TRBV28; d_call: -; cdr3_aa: CASSPYSNQPQHF; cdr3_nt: TGTGCCAGCAGTCCGTATAGCAATCAGCCCCAGCATTTT
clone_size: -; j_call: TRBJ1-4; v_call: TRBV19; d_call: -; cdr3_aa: CASSIQQSSEKLFF; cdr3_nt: TGTGCCAGTAGTATTCAACAGAGCAGTGAAAAACTGTTTTTT
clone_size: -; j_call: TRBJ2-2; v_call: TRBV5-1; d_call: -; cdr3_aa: CASSSTWTLPNTGELFF; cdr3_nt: TGCGCCAGCAGCTCTACCTGGACTCTACCGAACACCGGGGAGCTGTTTTTT
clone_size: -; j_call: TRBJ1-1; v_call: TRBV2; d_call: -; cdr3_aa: CASSVEGVNTEAFF; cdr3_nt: TGTGCCAGCAGTGTAGAAGGGGTGAACACTGAAGCTTTCTTT
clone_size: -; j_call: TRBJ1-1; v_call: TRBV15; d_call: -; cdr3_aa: CATSSRTVMNTEAFF; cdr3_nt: TGTGCCACCAGCAGCCGGACAGTGATGAACACTGAAGCTTTCTTT
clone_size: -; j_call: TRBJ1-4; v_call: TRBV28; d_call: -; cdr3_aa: CASSRSYRATNEKLFF; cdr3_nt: TGTGCCAGCAGCCGATCCTACCGTGCAACTAATGAAAAACTGTTTTTT
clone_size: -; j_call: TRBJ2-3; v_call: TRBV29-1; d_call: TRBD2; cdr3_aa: CSVERAGLTDTQYF; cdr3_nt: TGCAGCGTTGAAAGAGCGGGACTTACAGATACGCAGTATTTT
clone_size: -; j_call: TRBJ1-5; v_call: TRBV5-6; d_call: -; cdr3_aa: CASSFYRREDDQPQHF; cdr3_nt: TGTGCCAGCAGCTTCTATCGCAGGGAGGATGATCAGCCCCAGCATTTT
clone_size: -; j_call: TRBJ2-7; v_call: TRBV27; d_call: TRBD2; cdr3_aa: CASSLVAGGYEQYF; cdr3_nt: TGTGCCAGCAGTTTAGTAGCGGGAGGCTACGAGCAGTACTTC
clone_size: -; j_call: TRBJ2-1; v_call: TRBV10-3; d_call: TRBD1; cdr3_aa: CATATGTDNEQFF; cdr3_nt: TGTGCCACCGCGACGGGGACAGATAATGAGCAGTTCTTC
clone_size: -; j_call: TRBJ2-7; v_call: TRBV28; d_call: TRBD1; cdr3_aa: CASSKRGLSYEQYF; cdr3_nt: TGTGCCAGCAGCAAAAGGGGGCTCTCCTACGAGCAGTACTTC
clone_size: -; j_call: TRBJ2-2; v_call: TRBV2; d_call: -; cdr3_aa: CASSLYLYTGELFF; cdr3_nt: TGTGCCAGCAGCCTCTATCTTTACACCGGGGAGCTGTTTTTT
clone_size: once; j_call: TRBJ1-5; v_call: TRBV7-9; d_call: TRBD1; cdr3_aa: CASSADRGTYSNQPQHF; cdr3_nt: TGTGCCAGCAGCGCCGACAGGGGCACCTATAGCAATCAGCCCCAGCATTTT
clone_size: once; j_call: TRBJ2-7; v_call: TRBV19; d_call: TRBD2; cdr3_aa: CASSMATSGSEEQYF; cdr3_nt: TGTGCCAGTAGTATGGCAACTAGCGGATCGGAAGAGCAGTACTTC
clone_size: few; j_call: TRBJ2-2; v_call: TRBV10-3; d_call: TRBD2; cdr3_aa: CAISEPWLAGTPNTGELFF; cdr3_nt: TGTGCCATCAGTGAGCCTTGGCTAGCGGGCACTCCGAACACCGGGGAGCTGTTTTTT
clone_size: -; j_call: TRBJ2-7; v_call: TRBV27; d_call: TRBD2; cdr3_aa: CASSLRPVGLAGVPNVEQYF; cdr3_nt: TGTGCCAGCAGTTTGAGGCCTGTGGGACTAGCGGGAGTCCCTAATGTCGAGCAGTACTTC
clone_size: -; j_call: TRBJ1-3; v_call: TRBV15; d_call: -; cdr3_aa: CATSFSLGGAGNTIYF; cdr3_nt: TGTGCCACCAGCTTCTCCCTTGGAGGGGCCGGAAACACCATATATTTT
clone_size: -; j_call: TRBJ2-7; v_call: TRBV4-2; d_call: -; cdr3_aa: CASSQATRDEQYF; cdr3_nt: TGTGCCAGCAGCCAAGCAACGCGGGACGAGCAGTACTTC
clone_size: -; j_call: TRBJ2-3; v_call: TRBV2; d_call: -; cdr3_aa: CASSEGRVDTQYF; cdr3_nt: TGTGCCAGCAGTGAGGGCAGGGTAGATACGCAGTATTTT
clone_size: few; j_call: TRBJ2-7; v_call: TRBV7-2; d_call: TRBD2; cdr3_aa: CASSSGTSSHEQYF; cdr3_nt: TGTGCCAGCAGTTCCGGGACTAGCTCTCACGAGCAGTACTTC
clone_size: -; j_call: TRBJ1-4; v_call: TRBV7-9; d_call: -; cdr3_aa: CASSNAGPSDEKLFF; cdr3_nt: TGTGCCAGCAGCAACGCGGGGCCGTCTGATGAAAAACTGTTTTTT
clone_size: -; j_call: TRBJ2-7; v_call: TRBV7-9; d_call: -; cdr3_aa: CASSLAFRDYEQYF; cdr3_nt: TGTGCCAGCAGCTTAGCGTTCAGGGACTACGAGCAGTACTTC
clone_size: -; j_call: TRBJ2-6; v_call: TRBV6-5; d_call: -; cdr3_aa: CASSIDSSGANVLTF; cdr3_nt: TGTGCCAGCAGTATTGATAGCTCTGGGGCCAACGTCCTGACTTTC
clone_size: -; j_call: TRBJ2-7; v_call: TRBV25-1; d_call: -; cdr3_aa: CASSEYFAGDGYEQYF; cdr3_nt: TGTGCCAGCAGTGAATATTTTGCGGGCGATGGCTACGAGCAGTACTTC
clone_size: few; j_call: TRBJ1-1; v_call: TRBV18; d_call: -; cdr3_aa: CASSPRQAGEYTEAFF; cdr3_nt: TGTGCCAGCTCACCACGGCAAGCAGGGGAATACACTGAAGCTTTCTTT
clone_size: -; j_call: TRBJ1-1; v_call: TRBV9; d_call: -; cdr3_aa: CASSVLGGNTEAFF; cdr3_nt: TGTGCCAGCAGCGTTCTAGGCGGGAACACTGAAGCTTTCTTT
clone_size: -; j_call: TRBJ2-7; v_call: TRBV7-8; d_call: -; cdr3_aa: CASGILPRAYEQYF; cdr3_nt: TGTGCCAGCGGCATACTACCGAGGGCCTACGAGCAGTACTTC
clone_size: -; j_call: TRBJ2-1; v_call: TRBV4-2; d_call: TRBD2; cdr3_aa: CASSQATSGSYNEQFF; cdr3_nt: TGTGCCAGCAGCCAAGCGACTAGCGGGAGCTACAATGAGCAGTTCTTC
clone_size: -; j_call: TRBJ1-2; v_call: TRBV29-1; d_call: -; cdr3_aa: CSAEITGSYGYTF; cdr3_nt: TGCAGCGCAGAAATCACAGGGAGCTATGGCTACACCTTC
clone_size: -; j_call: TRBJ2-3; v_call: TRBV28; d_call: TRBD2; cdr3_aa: CASRPTLGLAGPTDTQYF; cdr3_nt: TGTGCCAGCAGACCCACCCTCGGACTAGCGGGACCCACAGATACGCAGTATTTT
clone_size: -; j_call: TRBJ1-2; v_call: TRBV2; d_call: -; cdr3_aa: CASSEALPGWGYTF; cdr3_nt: TGTGCCAGCAGTGAAGCGCTTCCGGGTTGGGGCTACACCTTC
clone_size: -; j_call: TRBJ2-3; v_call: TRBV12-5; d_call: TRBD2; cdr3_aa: CASGPRLAGGTTLSTDTQYF; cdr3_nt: TGTGCTAGTGGTCCTCGACTAGCGGGAGGCACGACTTTGAGCACAGATACGCAGTATTTT
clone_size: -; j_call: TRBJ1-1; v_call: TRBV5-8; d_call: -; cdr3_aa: CASSLGTVSSTEAFF; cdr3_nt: TGTGCCAGCAGCTTGGGGACAGTCTCTAGCACTGAAGCTTTCTTT
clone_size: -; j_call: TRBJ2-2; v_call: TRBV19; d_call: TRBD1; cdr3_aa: CASTNAPGQGGTGELFF; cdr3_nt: TGTGCCAGTACTAACGCCCCGGGACAGGGTGGCACCGGGGAGCTGTTTTTT
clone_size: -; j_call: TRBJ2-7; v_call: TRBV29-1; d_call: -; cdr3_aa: CSVETDTDYEQYF; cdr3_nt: TGCAGCGTTGAAACAGACACGGACTACGAGCAGTACTTC
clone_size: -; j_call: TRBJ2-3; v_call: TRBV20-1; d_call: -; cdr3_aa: CSARPTDTQYF; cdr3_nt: TGCAGTGCTAGACCCACTGATACGCAGTATTTT
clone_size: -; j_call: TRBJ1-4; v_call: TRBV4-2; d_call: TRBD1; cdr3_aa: CASSPTGDRDEKLFF; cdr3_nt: TGTGCCAGCAGCCCTACTGGGGACAGAGATGAAAAACTGTTTTTT
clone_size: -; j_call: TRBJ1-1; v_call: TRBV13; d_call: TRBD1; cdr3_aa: CASSLPSQGILGAFF; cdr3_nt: TGTGCCAGCAGCCTACCCTCACAGGGGATATTAGGAGCTTTCTTT
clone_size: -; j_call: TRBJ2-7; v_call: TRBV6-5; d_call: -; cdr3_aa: CASSYSGRGYEQYF; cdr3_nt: TGTGCCAGCAGTTACTCCGGCAGGGGCTACGAGCAGTACTTC
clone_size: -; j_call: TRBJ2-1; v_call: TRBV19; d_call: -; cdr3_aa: CASGRSYNEQFF; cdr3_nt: TGTGCCAGCGGGAGATCATACAATGAGCAGTTCTTC
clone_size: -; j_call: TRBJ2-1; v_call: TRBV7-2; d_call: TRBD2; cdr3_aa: CASRKRVTSDWNEQFF; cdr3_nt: TGTGCCAGCAGGAAAAGGGTGACTAGCGATTGGAATGAGCAGTTCTTC
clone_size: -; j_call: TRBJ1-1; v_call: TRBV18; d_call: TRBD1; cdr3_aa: CASSPPTGRTEAFF; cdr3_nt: TGTGCCAGCTCACCCCCGACAGGGCGCACTGAAGCTTTCTTT
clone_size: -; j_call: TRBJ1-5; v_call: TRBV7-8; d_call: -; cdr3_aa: CASSLVDSNNQPQHF; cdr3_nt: TGTGCCAGCAGCTTAGTAGACAGTAACAATCAGCCCCAGCATTTT